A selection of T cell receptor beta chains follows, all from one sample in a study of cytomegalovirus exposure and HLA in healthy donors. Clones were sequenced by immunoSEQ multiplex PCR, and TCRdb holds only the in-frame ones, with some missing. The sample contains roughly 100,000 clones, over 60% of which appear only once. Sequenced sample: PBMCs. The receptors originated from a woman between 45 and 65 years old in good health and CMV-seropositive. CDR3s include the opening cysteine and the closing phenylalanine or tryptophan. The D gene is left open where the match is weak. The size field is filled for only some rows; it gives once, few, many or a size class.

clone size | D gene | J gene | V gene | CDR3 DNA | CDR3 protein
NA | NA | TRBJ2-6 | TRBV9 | TGTGCCAGCAGCGTAGCCAGCTCTGGGGCCAACGTCCTGACTTTC | CASSVASSGANVLTF
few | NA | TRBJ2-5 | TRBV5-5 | TGTGCCAGCAGCGCCGTGAGTGCGGCGGAGACCCAGTACTTC | CASSAVSAAETQYF
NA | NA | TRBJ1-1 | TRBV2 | TGTGCCAGCACCGGGTCGGTTAGCACTGAAGCTTTCTTT | CASTGSVSTEAFF
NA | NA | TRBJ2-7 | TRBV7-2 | TGTGCCAGCAGCTTCGGGGTGCTCTACGAGCAGTACTTC | CASSFGVLYEQYF
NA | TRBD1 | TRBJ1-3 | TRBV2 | TGTGCCACCGGACAGGGAGAGGGAAACACCATATATTTT | CATGQGEGNTIYF
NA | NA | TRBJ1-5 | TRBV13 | TGTGCCAGCAGCTTAGGACAGGTTAGCAATCAGCCCCAGCATTTT | CASSLGQVSNQPQHF
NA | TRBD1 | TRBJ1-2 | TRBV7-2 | TGTGCCAGCAGCGCCGGACAGGGGGCTCTTTTTGGCTACACCTTC | CASSAGQGALFGYTF
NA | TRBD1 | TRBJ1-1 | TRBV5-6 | TGTGCCAGCAGCTTCCTAGACAGGGCGGCCACTGAAGCTTTCTTT | CASSFLDRAATEAFF
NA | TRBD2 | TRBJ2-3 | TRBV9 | TGTGCCAGCAGCGTATTCAGCGGGACTAGCACAGATACGCAGTATTTT | CASSVFSGTSTDTQYF
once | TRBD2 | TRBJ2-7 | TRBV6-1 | TGTGCCAGCAGTGAACAGACCTATCTCGGAGCGGGGAACTACGAGCAGTACTTC | CASSEQTYLGAGNYEQYF
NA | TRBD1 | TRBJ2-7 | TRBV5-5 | TGTGCCAGCAGTTGGGGGGACAGGGGGCGGGACGAGCAGTACTTC | CASSWGDRGRDEQYF
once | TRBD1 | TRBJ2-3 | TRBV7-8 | TGTGCCAGCAGCTCCCCCGGACAGGGAAACACGCAGTATTTT | CASSSPGQGNTQYF
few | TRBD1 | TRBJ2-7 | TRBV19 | TGTGCCAGTAGTCACGGGCATCCGGACAGGCCTTCCTACGAGCAGTACTTC | CASSHGHPDRPSYEQYF
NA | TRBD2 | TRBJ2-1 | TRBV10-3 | TGTGCCATCAGTCCCCCCGGGAGGGGGGGCCAGGGTAATGAGCAGTTCTTC | CAISPPGRGGQGNEQFF
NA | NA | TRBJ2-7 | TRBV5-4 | TGTGCCAGCAGCCCCCTCTCGTCCTACGAGCAGTACTTC | CASSPLSSYEQYF
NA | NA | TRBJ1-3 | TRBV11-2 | TGTGCCAGCAGCTTGAGCTCTGGAAACACCATATATTTT | CASSLSSGNTIYF
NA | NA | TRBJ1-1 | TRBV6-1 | TGTGCCAGCAGTGAAGCGGAAGGGGTGAACACTGAAGCTTTCTTT | CASSEAEGVNTEAFF
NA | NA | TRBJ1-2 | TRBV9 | TGTGCCAGCAGCGTATCAGCGGGGGGCTACACCTTC | CASSVSAGGYTF
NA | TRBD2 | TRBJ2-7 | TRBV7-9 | TGTGCCAGCAGCTCTAGCGGGGGATACGAGCAGTACTTC | CASSSSGGYEQYF
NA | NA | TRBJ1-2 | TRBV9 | TGTGCCAGCAGCGTAGGCTTGCTGCCGGGCTATGGCTACACCTTC | CASSVGLLPGYGYTF
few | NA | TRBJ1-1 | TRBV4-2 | TGTGCCAGCAGCCAAGATCCCGGGTTCACTGAAGCTTTCTTT | CASSQDPGFTEAFF
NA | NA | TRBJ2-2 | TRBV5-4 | TGTGCCAGCAGCTTGGGGGCACCGAACACCGGGGAGCTGTTTTTT | CASSLGAPNTGELFF
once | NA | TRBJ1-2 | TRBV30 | TGTGCCTGGAGCCGAGGCTCCGAGAATGGCTACACCTTC | CAWSRGSENGYTF
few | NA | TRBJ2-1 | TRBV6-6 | TGTGCCAGCACTCGTACTCGTTCGGTTGAGCAGTTCTTC | CASTRTRSVEQFF
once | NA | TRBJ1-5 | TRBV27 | TGTGCCAGCAGTCAAGACAGGTACGGCAATCAGCCCCAGCATTTT | CASSQDRYGNQPQHF
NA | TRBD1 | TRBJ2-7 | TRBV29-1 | TGCAGCGGGACAGGGGGCGACTACGAGCAGTACTTC | CSGTGGDYEQYF